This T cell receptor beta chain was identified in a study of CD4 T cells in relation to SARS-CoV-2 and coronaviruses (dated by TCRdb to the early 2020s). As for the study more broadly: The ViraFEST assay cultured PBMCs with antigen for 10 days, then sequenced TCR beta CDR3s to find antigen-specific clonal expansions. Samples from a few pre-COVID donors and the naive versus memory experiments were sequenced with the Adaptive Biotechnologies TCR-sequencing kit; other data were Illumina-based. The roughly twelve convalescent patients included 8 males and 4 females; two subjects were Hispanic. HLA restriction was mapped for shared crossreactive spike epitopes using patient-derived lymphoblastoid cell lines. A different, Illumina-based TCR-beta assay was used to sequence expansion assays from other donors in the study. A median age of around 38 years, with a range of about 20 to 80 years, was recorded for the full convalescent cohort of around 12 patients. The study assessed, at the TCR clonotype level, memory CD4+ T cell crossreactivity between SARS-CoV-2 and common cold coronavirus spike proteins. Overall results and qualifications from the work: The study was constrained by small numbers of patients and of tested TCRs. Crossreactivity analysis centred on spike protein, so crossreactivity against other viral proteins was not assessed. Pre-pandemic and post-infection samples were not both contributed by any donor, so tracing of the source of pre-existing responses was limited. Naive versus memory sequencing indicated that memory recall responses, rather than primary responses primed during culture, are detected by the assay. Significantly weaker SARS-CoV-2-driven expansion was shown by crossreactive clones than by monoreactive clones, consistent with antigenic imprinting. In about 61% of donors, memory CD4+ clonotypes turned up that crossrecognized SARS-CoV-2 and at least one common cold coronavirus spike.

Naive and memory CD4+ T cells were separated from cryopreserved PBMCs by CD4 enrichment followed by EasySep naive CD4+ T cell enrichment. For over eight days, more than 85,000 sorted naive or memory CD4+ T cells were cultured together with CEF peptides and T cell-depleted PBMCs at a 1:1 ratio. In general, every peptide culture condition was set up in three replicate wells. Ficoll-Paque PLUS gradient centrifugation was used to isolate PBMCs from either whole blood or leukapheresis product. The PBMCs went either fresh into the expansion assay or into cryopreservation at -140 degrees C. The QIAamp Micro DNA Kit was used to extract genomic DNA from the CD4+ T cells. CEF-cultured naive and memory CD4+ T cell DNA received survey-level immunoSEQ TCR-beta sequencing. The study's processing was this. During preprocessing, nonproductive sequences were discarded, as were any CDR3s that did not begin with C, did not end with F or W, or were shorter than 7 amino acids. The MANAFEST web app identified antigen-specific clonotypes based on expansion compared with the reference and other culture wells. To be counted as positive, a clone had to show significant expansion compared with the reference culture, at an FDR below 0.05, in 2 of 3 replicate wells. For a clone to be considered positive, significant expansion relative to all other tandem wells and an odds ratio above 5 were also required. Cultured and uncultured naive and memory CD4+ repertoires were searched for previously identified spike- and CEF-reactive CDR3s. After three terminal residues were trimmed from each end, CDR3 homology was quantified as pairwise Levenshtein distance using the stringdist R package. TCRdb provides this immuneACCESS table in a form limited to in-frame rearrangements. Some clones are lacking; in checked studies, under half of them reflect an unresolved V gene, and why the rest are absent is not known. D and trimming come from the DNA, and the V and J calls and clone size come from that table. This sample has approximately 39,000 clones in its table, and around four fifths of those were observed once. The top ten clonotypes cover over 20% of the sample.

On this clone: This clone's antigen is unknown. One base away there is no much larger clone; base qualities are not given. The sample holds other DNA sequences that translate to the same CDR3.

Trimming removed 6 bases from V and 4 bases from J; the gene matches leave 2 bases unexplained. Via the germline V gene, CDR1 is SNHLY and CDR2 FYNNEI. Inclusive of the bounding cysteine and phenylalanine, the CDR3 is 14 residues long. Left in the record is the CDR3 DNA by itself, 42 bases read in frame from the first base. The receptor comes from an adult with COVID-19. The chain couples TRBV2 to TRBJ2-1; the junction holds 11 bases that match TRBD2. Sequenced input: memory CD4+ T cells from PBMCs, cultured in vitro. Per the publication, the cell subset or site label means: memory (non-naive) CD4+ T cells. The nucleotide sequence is TGTGCCAGCAGACTAGCGGGAGTTTACAATGAGCAGTTCTTC. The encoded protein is CASRLAGVYNEQFF. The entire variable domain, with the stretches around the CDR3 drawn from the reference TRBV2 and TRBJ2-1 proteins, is EPEVTQTPSHQVTQMGQEVILRCVPISNHLYFYWYRQILGQKVEFLVSFYNNEISEKSEIFDDQFSVERPDGSNFTLKIRSTKLEDSAMYFCASRLAGVYNEQFFGPGTRLTVL.